This T cell receptor (beta chain) was captured in a study of tumor and adjacent non-tumor tissue in lung cancer. Looking at the study overall: Each sample yielded millions of productive TCRbeta reads on average. Study results and limitations: Normal lung showed higher cumulative top 100 clone frequency than tumor.

This sample's RNA came from whole unsorted tissue. Three rounds of nested PCR, following a modified ARM-PCR protocol, produced the TCRbeta library. TCRdb processed the multiplex PCR reads anew with MiXCR; each CDR3 protein has one entry. This table holds around 140,000 distinct CDR3 sequences, around 65% found once. As regards this clonotype: The antigen is undetermined. A read error is possible here, since a much larger clone lies one base away.

Sequencing was performed on lung tumor tissue. The receptor was isolated from a man aged 55-75 years with small cell lung cancer.

This CDR3 is CASSMHWHGNQPQHF. The CDR3 DNA reads TGTGCCAGTAGTATGCACTGGCATGGCAATCAGCCCCAGCATTTT. The genes are TRBV19 and TRBJ1-5, with D uncertain. V lost 3 bases and J 2 bases, leaving 11 bases between the germline ends. Germline V gives CDR1 LNHDA, CDR2 SQIVND (reference sequence). This CDR3 is 15 amino acids long.